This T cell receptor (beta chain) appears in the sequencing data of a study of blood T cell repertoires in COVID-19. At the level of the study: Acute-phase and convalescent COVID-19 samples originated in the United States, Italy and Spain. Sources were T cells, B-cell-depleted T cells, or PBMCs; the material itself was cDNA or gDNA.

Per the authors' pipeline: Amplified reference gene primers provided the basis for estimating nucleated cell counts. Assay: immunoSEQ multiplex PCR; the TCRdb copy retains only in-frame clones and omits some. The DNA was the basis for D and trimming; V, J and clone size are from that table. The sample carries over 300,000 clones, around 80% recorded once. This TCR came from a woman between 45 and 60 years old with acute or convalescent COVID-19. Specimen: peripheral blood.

CDR3 sequence (DNA): TGTGCCAGCAGCTTACGGACTCAGAGGTACGAGCAGTACTTC. Amino acids: CASSLRTQRYEQYF. This rearrangement joins TRBV7-2 to TRBJ2-7, with D possibly matching TRBD2 (5 bases). Trimming removed 2 bases at V and 4 bases at J, with 12 bases between. The CDR3 is 14 amino acids. CDR1 and CDR2 from the germline V gene are SGHTA and FQGNSA.